The 32 T cell receptor beta chains below were found in one sample sequenced in a study of cytomegalovirus exposure and HLA in healthy donors. Primers included in the PCR were 60 Vbeta and 13 Jbeta primers. TCRdb's table, derived via immunoSEQ multiplex PCR, lists solely in-frame clones and lacks some. The sample has 140,000 to 150,000 clones; 79% are singletons. Sample: PBMCs. The source of these receptors is a woman between 40 and 50 years old in good health and CMV-seropositive.

This sequence joins TRBV11-2 and TRBJ2-2; possibly TRBD2 for D (5 bases). Trimming took 2 bases from V and 4 from J, leaving 17 bases between them. The CDR3 has 17 amino acids. Germline V CDR1 and CDR2: SGHAT, FQNNGV. The CDR3 DNA reads TGTGCCAGCAGCTTAACGAGGACGGGGTTGGTCACCGGGGAGCTGTTTTTT. It specifies CASSLTRTGLVTGELFF.

This clone occurred a few times. V and J are TRBV18 and TRBJ1-1; 10 bases fit TRBD1. CDR3 length: 15 residues. Losses at the gene ends were 1 base for V and 7 bases for J; bases not matched to a gene: 6. From germline, CDR1 is KGHSH and CDR2 LQKENI. The CDR3 sequence is CASSPLGTGESEAFF. In DNA form, the CDR3 reads TGTGCCAGCTCACCACTTGGGACAGGGGAAAGTGAAGCTTTCTTT.

This clone has only one observation. The CDR3 DNA sequence: TGTGCCAGCAGCACACAGGGGGCGAGCGAGACTGAAGCTTTCTTT. This translates into CASSTQGASETEAFF. V usage is TRBV7-2 and J usage is TRBJ1-1, with 9 bases matching TRBD1. Losses at the gene ends were 5 bases for V and 5 bases for J; bases not matched to a gene: 9. CDR3 length equals 15 residues. CDR1 is SGHTA, CDR2 FQGNSA, per germline. Using reference TRBV7-2 and TRBJ1-1 for the parts outside the CDR3, the full variable domain is GAGVSQSPSNKVTEKGKDVELRCDPISGHTALYWYRQSLGQGLEFLIYFQGNSAPDKSGLPSDRFSAERTGGSVSTLTIQRTQQEDSAVYLCASSTQGASETEAFFGQGTRLTVV.

The gene calls are TRBV28 and TRBJ1-2, with TRBD1 matching 7 bases. V lost 4 bases and J lost 8; bases outside the gene matches: 10. The CDR3 sequence is 14 residues long. The germline V gene has CDR1 MDHEN and CDR2 SYDVKM. The CDR3 region is CASSSRGGSEGYTF. The CDR3, as DNA: TGTGCCAGCAGTTCCCGAGGGGGCTCCGAGGGCTACACCTTC.

V usage is TRBV7-9 and J usage is TRBJ2-1; 7 bases line up with TRBD1. This CDR3 region has 13 residues. V shed 3 bases and J 6 bases; nucleotides not matched to a gene: 2. Germline V gives CDR1 SEHNR, CDR2 FQNEAQ (reference sequence). This chain's CDR3 is CASSLTGSNEQFF. CDR3 coding DNA: TGTGCCAGCAGCTTGACAGGGAGCAATGAGCAGTTCTTC.

This clone was counted only a few times. The J gene is TRBJ1-2, the V gene TRBV10-3; a weak D match, TRBD1 (5 bases). Per germline, CDR1 ENHRY and CDR2 SYGVKD. This CDR3 spans 13 amino acids. Trimming left V 2 bases short and J 5 bases short, with 9 bases between. CDR3 bases: TGTGCCATCAGTGAGACAGGTCTATATGGCTACACCTTC. It is translated as CAISETGLYGYTF.

J is TRBJ1-1 and V is TRBV5-4, with 9 bases fitting TRBD1. This CDR3 comprises 15 residues. Germline CDR1 is SGHNT and CDR2 is YYREEE (reference sequence). Trimming removed 0 bases from V and 5 bases from J; junction bases left unmatched: 5. The CDR3 DNA reads as TGTGCCAGCAGCTTGGGGGACAGGGAAGTGACTGAAGCTTTCTTT. Translating it yields CASSLGDREVTEAFF. Using reference TRBV5-4 and TRBJ1-1 for the parts outside the CDR3, the full variable domain is ETGVTQSPTHLIKTRGQQVTLRCSSQSGHNTVSWYQQALGQGPQFIFQYYREEENGRGNFPPRFSGLQFPNYSSELNVNALELDDSALYLCASSLGDREVTEAFFGQGTRLTVV.

The rearrangement uses TRBV5-1 and TRBJ2-3; 13 bases are shared with TRBD2. The V gene end was trimmed by 4 bases and the J gene end by 1 base; junction bases not matched to a gene: 3. Germline CDR1 and CDR2: SGHRS and YFSETQ. The CDR3 contains 16 residues. In nucleotides, the CDR3 is TGCGCCAGCAGCAACGGACTAGCGGGGGGCACAGATACGCAGTATTTT. This translates into CASSNGLAGGTDTQYF.

This chain uses TRBV5-4 with TRBJ2-1, with D possibly matching TRBD2 (6 bases). CDR1 is SGHNT, CDR2 YYREEE, per germline (reference sequence). The CDR3 consists of 13 residues. Trimming removed 4 bases at V and 9 bases at J, with 14 bases between. CDR3 nucleotide sequence: TGTGCCAGCAGCATCCCTAGCGTCAGTGAGCAGTTCTTC. Residues: CASSIPSVSEQFF.

With respect to this clone: A junction boundary mismatches the germline segment, possibly from a read error. The rearrangement joins TRBV7-9 to TRBJ1-3; D gene ambiguous. Looked up from germline, CDR1 is SEHNR and CDR2 is FQNEAQ (reference sequence). The CDR3 loop spans 14 amino acids. The CDR3 DNA reads as TGTTCCAGCAGCTTACCTACCTCTGGAAACACCATATATTTT. This sequence encodes CSSSLPTSGNTIYF.

V gene TRBV6-1 combines with J gene TRBJ1-2; the D gene is possibly TRBD1 (6 bases). CDR3 length: 16 amino acids. Trimming pared 0 bases from V and 4 bases from J, leaving 15 bases between. Germline V gene lookup returns CDR1 MNHNS and CDR2 SASEGT. CDR3 in amino acids: CASSEALGQRAYGYTF. CDR3 DNA: TGTGCCAGCAGTGAAGCGCTAGGACAGAGAGCCTATGGCTACACCTTC.

V gene TRBV27 combines with J gene TRBJ2-1, with 7 bases matching TRBD2. V shed 5 bases, J shed 11 bases, and the junction held 6 bases outside the gene matches. This CDR3 contains 12 residues. CDR1 MNHEY and CDR2 SMNVEV come from the germline V gene (reference sequence). The CDR3 DNA sequence: TGTGCCAGCAGTGCCGGCGGGGGAAAGCAGTTCTTC. Its protein is CASSAGGGKQFF.

This sequence joins TRBV5-1 and TRBJ2-3; TRBD2 aligns across 14 bases. Germline assignment: CDR1 SGHRS and CDR2 YFSETQ. V dropped 3 bases and J dropped 10; count of bases not matched to a gene: 4. There are 14 residues in the CDR3. CDR3 in amino acids: CASSSGLAGAAQYF. DNA for the CDR3: TGCGCCAGCAGCTCGGGACTAGCGGGGGCTGCGCAGTATTTT.

CDR3 protein: CASSWGQGPNEQFF. The CDR3 bases are TGTGCCAGCAGCTGGGGACAGGGGCCCAATGAGCAGTTCTTC. V usage is TRBV11-2 and J usage is TRBJ2-1; 10 bases map to TRBD1. The CDR3 has 14 amino acids. The germline V gene encodes CDR1 SGHAT and CDR2 FQNNGV. V gave up 4 bases and J gave up 6 bases; unmatched junction bases: 3.

This clone was seen only a few times. The chain uses TRBV5-4 and TRBJ2-1, with 8 bases fitting TRBD1. The germline gives CDR1 SGHNT, CDR2 YYREEE (reference sequence). This CDR3 comprises 11 residues. Trimming at V came to 4 bases and at J to 9 bases, leaving 0 bases not matched to a gene. DNA for the CDR3: TGTGCCAGCAGCGGACAGGGTGAGCAGTTCTTC. It codes for CASSGQGEQFF.

The chain employs TRBV15 and TRBJ2-5; 9 bases agree with TRBD1. The better agreement between TRBJ2-7 and the DNA end casts doubt on the J call. The length of the CDR3 is 14 residues. Germline CDR1 LNHNV, CDR2 YYDKDF (reference sequence). CDR3 DNA sequence: TGTGCCACCAGCAGAGTAGGACAGGGGTCCGAGCAGTACTTC. Residues: CATSRVGQGSEQYF.

The chain carries TRBV19 and TRBJ2-3; D perhaps matches TRBD2 (5 bases). The germline V gene has CDR1 LNHDA and CDR2 SQIVND (reference sequence). This CDR3 has 13 residues. V shed 6 bases and J shed 6 bases, with 13 bases lying between them. CDR3 sequence: CASSPLDSDTQYF. The CDR3 coding sequence is TGTGCCAGTAGCCCCTTGGACTCGGATACGCAGTATTTT.

The chain is built from TRBV28 and TRBJ1-5, with D possibly matching TRBD1 (6 bases). The CDR3 sequence is 16 residues long. Trimming cost V 4 bases and J 1 base, with 14 bases left between them. The germline V gene has CDR1 MDHEN and CDR2 SYDVKM. The CDR3 region has the DNA TGTGCCAGCAGTTCAGCGGGGGCGGAGAGCAATCAGCCCCAGCATTTT. Its protein product is CASSSAGAESNQPQHF.

The chain joins TRBV19 to TRBJ1-1; 7 bases fit TRBD1. The CDR3 runs to 13 residues. The V segment lost 5 bases and the J segment 11 bases; nucleotides outside the gene matches: 11. CDR1 is LNHDA and CDR2 is SQIVND in the germline V gene (reference sequence). DNA for the CDR3: TGTGCCAGTAGTGCCCCCGCCGACAGGGACGCTTTCTTT. Translated: CASSAPADRDAFF.

This chain uses TRBV2 with TRBJ2-5, with TRBD1 matching 7 bases. Germline CDR1 is SNHLY and CDR2 is FYNNEI. Losses at the gene ends were 3 bases for V and 7 bases for J; bases not matched to a gene: 14. The length of the CDR3 is 16 residues. The DNA for the CDR3 is TGTGCCAGCAGTGATATTCCAGGGGGTCCCTCGGCGACCCAGTACTTC. Translating it yields CASSDIPGGPSATQYF.

This chain connects TRBV4-1 to TRBJ1-2; no reliable D call. V lost 3 bases to trimming and J lost 8 bases, with 16 bases between them. The V gene's germline CDR1 is MGHRA and CDR2 YSYEKL. This CDR3 is built from 14 residues. CDR3 sequence (DNA): TGCGCCAGCAGCCAGGTGGGAGAACTTTCAGGCTACACCTTC. Encoded protein: CASSQVGELSGYTF.

J is TRBJ2-3 and V is TRBV5-4, with 7 bases that match TRBD1. Trimming at V came to 3 bases and at J to 4 bases, leaving 2 bases not matched to a gene. CDR3 size: 13 residues. The germline gives CDR1 SGHNT, CDR2 YYREEE (reference sequence). The CDR3 loop reads CASSYGQADTQYF. The CDR3 nucleotides read TGTGCCAGCAGCTACGGACAGGCAGATACGCAGTATTTT.

This chain connects TRBV7-9 to TRBJ2-7; D perhaps matches TRBD1 (7 bases). CDR3 length: 15 amino acids. The V gene's germline CDR1 is SEHNR and CDR2 FQNEAQ (reference sequence). The V end lost 5 bases, the J end lost 4 bases, and 18 bases lay between the germline ends. The DNA of the CDR3 is TGTGCCAGCAGCCCCCGGGGGCAGGGGGGATACGAGCAGTACTTC. It translates to CASSPRGQGGYEQYF.

The CDR3 spells CASSARGLNTEAFF. The CDR3 nucleotides read TGTGCCAGCAGCGCAAGGGGGTTGAACACTGAAGCTTTCTTT. The chain combines TRBV9 with TRBJ1-1; D possibly corresponds to TRBD1 (6 bases). The CDR3 extends over 14 amino acids. Trimming removed 3 bases at V and 0 bases at J, with 9 bases between. Germline CDR1 SGDLS, CDR2 YYNGEE.

The rearrangement joins TRBV5-1 to TRBJ2-7; 7 bases match TRBD1. Trimming cost V 0 bases and J 2 bases; bases outside gene matches: 5. Germline CDR1 reads SGHRS; CDR2 reads YFSETQ. The CDR3 extends over 15 amino acids. The CDR3 DNA reads TGCGCCAGCAGCTTGGATGGGGACAGAGCCTACGAGCAGTACTTC. As protein: CASSLDGDRAYEQYF.

The CDR3 is CASSTQVHTEAFF. In DNA form, the CDR3 reads TGTGCCAGCAGCACTCAGGTACACACTGAAGCTTTCTTT. The chain combines TRBV7-3 with TRBJ1-1; D not resolved. The V gene's germline CDR1 is SGHTA and CDR2 FQGTGA. The CDR3 has 13 residues. V was pared by 5 bases and J by 3 bases, with 10 bases between.

J is TRBJ1-1 and V is TRBV5-6, with 7 bases fitting TRBD1. The germline V gene has CDR1 SGHDT and CDR2 YYEEEE. The J segment lost 11 bases and the V segment lost 0 bases, leaving 7 bases of the junction unmatched. The CDR3 spans 13 residues. The CDR3 DNA reads as TGTGCCAGCAGCTTGGTTCAAGTCAGGGGGGCTTTCTTT. This codes for CASSLVQVRGAFF.

DNA of the CDR3: TGTGCCAGCAGCAGGGGCTCTACAGGGACCCAAGAGACCCAGTACTTC. It translates to CASSRGSTGTQETQYF. The chain links TRBV5-4 to TRBJ2-5; a weak D match, TRBD1 (6 bases). The CDR3 has 16 amino acids. V gave up 4 bases and J gave up 1 base, with 17 bases separating them. CDR1 SGHNT and CDR2 YYREEE come from the germline V gene (reference sequence).

V and J are TRBV9 and TRBJ1-5; D possibly corresponds to TRBD1 (5 bases). V was shortened by 3 bases and J by 0 bases, with 7 bases between the two germline ends. Germline V gene sequence: CDR1 SGDLS, CDR2 YYNGEE. The CDR3 totals 14 residues. CDR3 sequence reads: CASSEGYSNQPQHF. In nucleotides, the CDR3 is TGTGCCAGCAGCGAGGGGTATAGCAATCAGCCCCAGCATTTT.

The rearrangement joins TRBV5-1 to TRBJ1-1, with TRBD1 identical over 10 bases. The CDR3 covers 14 residues. J was trimmed by 4 bases and V by 4 bases; bases with no gene match: 4. Germline V CDR1 and CDR2: SGHRS, YFSETQ. DNA of the CDR3: TGCGCCAGCAGCCCGGGACAGGGGACCACTGAAGCTTTCTTT. Its protein is CASSPGQGTTEAFF.

This clone was detected a few times. The chain has TRBV6-1 and TRBJ2-7, with a tentative D call TRBD2 (5 bases). The germline CDR1 and CDR2 sequences are MNHNS and SASEGT. The CDR3 spans 12 residues. Trimming pared 4 bases from V and 7 bases from J, leaving 11 bases between. The CDR3 loop reads CASSATRWEQYF. The CDR3 region has the DNA TGTGCCAGCAGTGCCACTAGATGGGAGCAGTACTTC.

The chain links TRBV5-1 to TRBJ2-3; TRBD2 is a possible D gene (6 bases). The CDR3 consists of 15 residues. The V end was cut by 1 base, the J end by 0 bases, with 9 bases between. Germline-derived CDR1 and CDR2 are SGHRS and YFSETQ. The CDR3 nucleotides read TGCGCCAGCAGCTTGCGGGGGTTGAGCACAGATACGCAGTATTTT. The encoded protein is CASSLRGLSTDTQYF.